This entry describes one TCR beta chain. The sample belongs to a study of blood T cell repertoires in COVID-19. Method: immunoSEQ multiplex PCR; TCRdb's copy keeps in-frame clones and lacks some. The profile shows under 250,000 clones, approximately 88% of them singletons. Trimming pared 5 bases from V and 8 bases from J, leaving 15 bases between. In germline, CDR1 is LNHDA, CDR2 SQIVND (reference sequence). The CDR3 length is 13 residues. The rearrangement joins TRBV19 to TRBJ1-2; D unresolved. The sequencing input was PBMCs or T cells enriched from blood (not recorded which). The sequence was obtained from a woman under 40 who had been exposed to COVID-19. CDR3 DNA: TGTGCCAGTAGTGAGCCCGATTCCCTCGGCTACACCTTC. It specifies CASSEPDSLGYTF.